These 3 T cell receptor beta chains were sequenced from one sample in a study of T cell responses to AZD1222 COVID-19 vaccine. Clones were sequenced by immunoSEQ multiplex PCR, and TCRdb holds only the in-frame ones, with some missing. The data contain roughly 100,000 clones, 80% to 90% of them singletons. Material: peripheral blood, obtained 28 days after the second AZD1222 dose. Receptors were obtained from an adult who received the AZD1222 COVID-19 vaccine.

In its sample, this clone was seen a few times. The chain couples TRBV6-5 to TRBJ1-1; the D is unclear. Germline V gene data show CDR1 as MNHEY and CDR2 as SVGAGI. This CDR3 has 15 residues. Trimming cost V 7 bases and J 11 bases, with 26 bases left between them. The DNA for the CDR3 is TGTGCCAGCACTCCGAGGAGCCAGATTGTCTCGGGTGCTTTCTTT. This gives the protein CASTPRSQIVSGAFF.

The chain has TRBV29-1 and TRBJ2-1; D ambiguous. The CDR3 spans 16 residues. Trimming took off 2 bases at V and 0 bases at J, with 14 bases between the two ends. Per the germline V gene, CDR1 is SQVTM and CDR2 is ANQGSEA. CDR3 nucleotide sequence: TGCAGCGTTGAAACGTTTCGTTTTAGCTCCTACAATGAGCAGTTCTTC. This encodes CSVETFRFSSYNEQFF.

This rearrangement joins TRBV7-2 to TRBJ1-1; D is uncertain. Trimming removed 5 bases at V and 4 bases at J, with 17 bases between. CDR3 length equals 15 residues. The V gene's germline CDR1 is SGHTA and CDR2 FQGNSA. DNA for the CDR3: TGTGCCAGCAGCGGCCTATACGGGGAGACCACTGAAGCTTTCTTT. It is translated as CASSGLYGETTEAFF.